This is a list of T cell receptor beta chains from one sample in a study of shared clonotypes between healthy human individuals. Profiled with immunoSEQ multiplex PCR; TCRdb holds only in-frame clones, not every one. The sample records about 680,000 clones, just over 90% being singletons. The sequenced material came from naive CD8+ T cells sorted from blood. Source of these receptors: a man aged 25 to 40 in good health. Each CDR3 is given with its conserved first and last residue. Each record gives: clone size, J gene, D gene, V gene, CDR3 protein, CDR3 DNA. The D gene is left open where the match is weak. Rows give clone size only sometimes, using once, few, many, or a class for an expanded clone.

>-|TRBJ1-5|-|TRBV10-2
CATNVGLRDPYQPQHF
TGCGCCACCAACGTGGGGCTCAGGGACCCCTATCAGCCCCAGCATTTT
>-|TRBJ2-1|-|TRBV21-1
CASSKVQLAGDPGYNEQFF
TGTGCCAGCAGCAAAGTTCAACTAGCGGGAGACCCCGGATACAATGAGCAGTTCTTC
>-|TRBJ2-7|-|TRBV4-1
CASSLESEYEQYF
TGCGCCAGCAGCCTCGAAAGTGAATACGAGCAGTACTTC
>few|TRBJ2-7|-|TRBV4-1
CASSQDADEQYF
TGCGCCAGCAGCCAAGATGCAGACGAGCAGTACTTC
>-|TRBJ1-2|-|TRBV5-1
CASSLNAMDYGYTF
TGCGCCAGCAGCTTGAATGCAATGGACTATGGCTACACCTTC
>-|TRBJ2-7|TRBD2|TRBV6-5
CASSYSASGRSYEQYF
TGTGCCAGCAGTTACTCGGCGAGCGGGAGGTCCTACGAGCAGTACTTC
>-|TRBJ2-1|-|TRBV29-1
CSLQYGYNEQFF
TGCAGCCTACAGTATGGGTACAATGAGCAGTTCTTC
>once|TRBJ2-7|-|TRBV4-3
CASSQDRGGLYEQYF
TGCGCCAGCAGCCAAGATAGGGGGGGGTTATACGAGCAGTACTTC
>-|TRBJ2-1|TRBD2|TRBV15
CATSRGGGGNEQFF
TGTGCCACCAGCAGAGGGGGGGGTGGGAATGAGCAGTTCTTC
>-|TRBJ2-1|-|TRBV19
CASSMTGQYNEQFF
TGTGCCAGTAGTATGACAGGACAGTACAATGAGCAGTTCTTC
>-|TRBJ2-1|TRBD1|TRBV6-4
CASSTTGQEHYNEQFF
TGTGCCAGCAGTACGACGGGACAGGAGCACTACAATGAGCAGTTCTTC
>few|TRBJ2-7|-|TRBV19
CASSIGRGDYEQYF
TGTGCCAGTAGTATAGGTCGCGGAGACTACGAGCAGTACTTC
>-|TRBJ1-5|-|TRBV27
CASSLWVGGQPQHF
TGTGCCAGCAGTCTCTGGGTGGGAGGTCAGCCCCAGCATTTT
>-|TRBJ2-2|-|TRBV11-2
CASSPRLGAGELFF
TGTGCCAGCAGCCCTAGATTGGGTGCCGGGGAGCTGTTTTTT
>-|TRBJ1-1|-|TRBV4-1
CASSQGLGRIEAFF
TGCGCCAGCAGCCAGGGGCTGGGACGGATTGAAGCTTTCTTT
>-|TRBJ2-7|TRBD1|TRBV6-5
CASSWETGGRHEQYF
TGTGCCAGCAGTTGGGAGACAGGGGGCCGCCACGAGCAGTACTTC
>-|TRBJ2-7|-|TRBV7-6
CASSLAGPLGYEQYF
TGTGCCAGCAGCTTGGCCGGGCCCCTCGGCTACGAGCAGTACTTC
>-|TRBJ2-1|TRBD2|TRBV27
CASGTSGYNEQFF
TGTGCCAGCGGGACTAGCGGGTACAATGAGCAGTTCTTC
>-|TRBJ1-1|-|TRBV7-8
CASSTRWGDWTEAFF
TGTGCCAGCAGCACTAGGTGGGGGGATTGGACTGAAGCTTTCTTT
>-|TRBJ2-6|-|TRBV25-1
CASSPPPGPLGANVLTF
TGTGCCAGCAGTCCGCCCCCAGGCCCCCTCGGGGCCAACGTCCTGACTTTC
>-|TRBJ2-3|TRBD2|TRBV6-6
CASSPPTSLDTQYF
TGTGCCAGCAGTCCCCCGACTAGCCTAGATACGCAGTATTTT
>-|TRBJ1-5|-|TRBV28
CASSLSGGALYQPQHF
TGTGCCAGCAGCCTCTCTGGTGGGGCCCTATATCAGCCCCAGCATTTT
>-|TRBJ2-7|-|TRBV13
CASSRRESSYEQYF
TGTGCCAGCAGCCGCAGGGAGAGCTCCTACGAGCAGTACTTC
>-|TRBJ2-5|TRBD1|TRBV7-8
CASSLKGQLREETQYF
TGTGCCAGCAGCTTGAAGGGACAGCTTAGGGAAGAGACCCAGTACTTC
>-|TRBJ2-1|-|TRBV7-3
CASSLTRVSYNEQFF
TGTGCCAGCAGCTTAACGAGGGTCTCCTACAATGAGCAGTTCTTC
>-|TRBJ1-1|-|TRBV10-2
CASTGHPNTEAFF
TGCGCCAGCACCGGACATCCGAACACTGAAGCTTTCTTT
>few|TRBJ2-1|TRBD2|TRBV28
CASSFLTSGSNEQFF
TGTGCCAGCAGTTTCCTGACTAGCGGGAGTAATGAGCAGTTCTTC
>-|TRBJ2-1|TRBD2|TRBV2
CASSEVASGVPGNEQFF
TGTGCCAGCAGTGAGGTGGCTAGCGGGGTCCCTGGTAATGAGCAGTTCTTC
>-|TRBJ2-7|TRBD2|TRBV28
CASSPTGLGAGDYEQYF
TGTGCCAGCAGTCCTACAGGACTCGGAGCGGGAGACTACGAGCAGTACTTC
>-|TRBJ2-3|TRBD2|TRBV28
CASTYTSGRATDTQYF
TGTGCCAGCACTTACACTAGCGGGAGGGCCACAGATACGCAGTATTTT
>-|TRBJ2-7|-|TRBV5-4
CASTTAGTYEQYF
TGTGCCAGCACCACCGCGGGGACCTACGAGCAGTACTTC
>few|TRBJ1-2|TRBD1|TRBV7-9
CASSRTGTGDYGYTF
TGTGCCAGCAGCAGGACCGGGACAGGGGACTATGGCTACACCTTC
>-|TRBJ2-3|TRBD2|TRBV4-1
CASSPLLAGDRDTQYF
TGCGCCAGCAGCCCGCTCCTAGCGGGAGATCGGGATACGCAGTATTTT
>-|TRBJ2-5|-|TRBV19
CASSIYSSWETQYF
TGTGCCAGTAGTATTTATTCGTCGTGGGAGACCCAGTACTTC
>-|TRBJ2-3|-|TRBV27
CASSRYPSGADTQYF
TGTGCCAGCAGCCGCTACCCCTCCGGGGCAGATACGCAGTATTTT
>few|TRBJ2-7|-|TRBV7-9
CASSFAGTYEQYF
TGTGCCAGCAGCTTCGCCGGGACCTACGAGCAGTACTTC
>few|TRBJ2-7|-|TRBV27
CASSSYEQYF
TGTGCCAGCAGTTCCTACGAGCAGTACTTC
>-|TRBJ2-6|-|TRBV9
CASSVVGTEEGRLGANVLTF
TGTGCCAGCAGCGTAGTGGGGACTGAGGAGGGGCGCTTAGGGGCCAACGTCCTGACTTTC
>-|TRBJ1-1|-|TRBV7-9
CASSWTGRLNTEAFF
TGTGCCAGCAGCTGGACTGGACGGCTGAACACTGAAGCTTTCTTT
>few|TRBJ2-3|-|TRBV7-9
CASREDSTWGTQYF
TGTGCCAGCAGAGAGGACAGCACCTGGGGTACGCAGTATTTT
>-|TRBJ1-5|-|TRBV10-3
CAISEQGHQPQHF
TGTGCCATCAGTGAACAGGGACATCAGCCCCAGCATTTT